Following are 3 T cell receptor beta chains from one sample sequenced in a study of cytotoxic CD8 clonotypes in ibrutinib-treated CLL. Profiling relied on immunoSEQ multiplex PCR, and the TCRdb table lists in-frame clones only, not all of them. The sample comprises about 140,000 clones, around 81% of which are singletons, and 6.5% to 8% rests with the top ten. Sequences were derived from PBMCs, sampled after 36 months of ibrutinib treatment. The receptors here all came from a human donor with chronic lymphocytic leukemia.

This chain links TRBV2 with TRBJ1-2; no clear D gene. Germline V gene data show CDR1 as SNHLY and CDR2 as FYNNEI. This CDR3 has 15 residues. V lost 7 bases, J lost 6 bases, and 21 bases lay in between. The CDR3 coding sequence is TGTGCCAGCACCCGTCCCGTGACGGGTGAAGATGGCTACACCTTC. Translated, it gives CASTRPVTGEDGYTF.

The chain combines TRBV11-2 with TRBJ2-1; 7 bases line up with TRBD2. The length of the CDR3 is 15 residues. The ends lost 1 base at V and 7 bases at J; junction bases unmatched: 7. Germline-derived CDR1 and CDR2 are SGHAT and FQNNGV. The CDR3 DNA reads as TGTGCCAGCAGCTTAGTCGGGAGGAGGGCGAATGAGCAGTTCTTC. Amino acids: CASSLVGRRANEQFF.

The rearrangement links TRBV15 to TRBJ1-2; a possible D gene is TRBD1 (5 bases). This CDR3 is built from 14 residues. The V end was cut by 0 bases, the J end by 1 base, with 6 bases between. Germline assignment: CDR1 LNHNV and CDR2 YYDKDF (reference sequence). The CDR3, as DNA: TGTGCCACCAGCAGAGAGGACATTAACTATGGCTACACCTTC. It is translated as CATSREDINYGYTF.